This paragraph reports one TCR beta chain. Its antigen remains unknown. The CDR3 is 14 residues long. After removal of 3 bases from V and 7 bases from J, the junction contained 2 bases not matched to a gene. The germline gives CDR1 MDHEN, CDR2 SYDVKM. The entry originates in a study of Ad26.COV2.S vaccination and SARS-CoV-2 variants. Study-level background: Recipients of Ad26.COV2.S got it intramuscularly, once or twice 56 days apart.

The method was immunoSEQ multiplex PCR; TCRdb's version includes in-frame clones alone and lacks a portion of them. The repertoire includes 300,000 to 400,000 clones, 75% to 90% of them detected once, and approximately 5% sits in the top ten. The treatment is: 15 to 20 received Ad26.COV2.S at low or high dose, single or two shots; about five received placebo; per-sample allocation not given. Day 63 after the first vaccine or placebo injection was the time point for sampling. Notes on the study in general: Spike-specific CD8+ and CD4+ T cell responses reportedly showed substantial breadth after vaccination.

This receptor was obtained from a person aged 18-60 years who received the Ad26.COV2.S COVID-19 vaccine or a placebo. This specimen consisted of peripheral blood, obtained in a trial of Ad26.COV2.S vaccine versus placebo. The chain recombines TRBV28 with TRBJ2-2, with TRBD1 matching over 10 bases. The DNA for the CDR3 is TGTGCCAGCAGTTTGGACAGGGGGGGCGGGGAGCTGTTTTTT. The encoded protein is CASSLDRGGGELFF. The complete variable domain, with remaining parts taken from reference TRBV28 and TRBJ2-2, reads DVKVTQSSRYLVKRTGEKVFLECVQDMDHENMFWYRQDPGLGLRLIYFSYDVKMKEKGDIPEGYSVSREKKERFSLILESASTNQTSMYLCASSLDRGGGELFFGEGSRLTVL.